This T cell receptor beta chain is from a study of cytomegalovirus exposure and HLA in healthy donors. This cohort consisted of healthy bone marrow donors. Study results and caveats: Compared with the roughly 700-donor mean, an Asian-associated ancestry cluster reportedly had fewer N-insertions, according to a later analysis. In an earlier analysis, productive rearrangement rates for most beta V segments clustered near 87% or 30%.

In regard to this clone: Antigen unknown.

Amplification used 60 Vbeta primers and 13 Jbeta primers. Some clones are missing from TCRdb's copy, which holds only in-frame ones; the method was immunoSEQ multiplex PCR. The data hold some 180,000 clones, with about 84% observed a single time. The specimen sequenced was PBMCs. This clonotype was sampled from a woman aged 25 to 39 in good health and CMV-seropositive.

The CDR3 protein is CASSQSNRETQYF. The CDR3 DNA reads TGTGCCAGCAGCCAAAGTAATAGAGAGACCCAGTACTTC. This chain uses TRBV2 with TRBJ2-5; D gene unclear. Trimming shortened V by 6 bases and J by 4 bases, and 12 bases separated the two germline ends. CDR1 SNHLY and CDR2 FYNNEI come from the germline V gene. There are 13 residues in the CDR3.